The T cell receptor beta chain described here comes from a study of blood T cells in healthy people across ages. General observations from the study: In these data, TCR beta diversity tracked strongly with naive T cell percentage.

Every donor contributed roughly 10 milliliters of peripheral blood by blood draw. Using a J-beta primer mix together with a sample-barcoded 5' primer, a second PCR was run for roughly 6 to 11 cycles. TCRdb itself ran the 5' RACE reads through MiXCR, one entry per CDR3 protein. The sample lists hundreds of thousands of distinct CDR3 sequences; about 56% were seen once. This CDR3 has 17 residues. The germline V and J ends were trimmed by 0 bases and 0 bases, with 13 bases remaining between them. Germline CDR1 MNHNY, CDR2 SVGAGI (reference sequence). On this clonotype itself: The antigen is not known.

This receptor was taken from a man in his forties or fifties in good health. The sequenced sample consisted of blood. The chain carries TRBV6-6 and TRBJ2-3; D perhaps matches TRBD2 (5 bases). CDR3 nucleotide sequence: TGTGCCAGCAGTTACTCCTCCGGGGAGAGAAGCACAGATACGCAGTATTTT. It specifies CASSYSSGERSTDTQYF.